Following are 17 T cell receptor beta chains from one sample sequenced in a study of blood T cell repertoires in COVID-19. Profiled with immunoSEQ multiplex PCR; TCRdb holds only in-frame clones, not every one. The sample lists under 80,000 clones, around 86% occurring once. Sequenced input: peripheral blood. The receptors shown here come from a human donor in a cohort sampled during active COVID-19.

The chain combines TRBV19 with TRBJ1-1; no clear D gene. This CDR3 has 15 residues. V was clipped by 5 bases and J by 1 base, with 14 bases between them. Germline-derived CDR1 and CDR2 are LNHDA and SQIVND (reference sequence). CDR3 amino acids: CASSPESGRNTEAFF. CDR3 nucleotides: TGTGCCAGTAGTCCTGAGAGCGGGAGGAACACTGAAGCTTTCTTT.

The J gene is TRBJ1-2, the V gene TRBV18, with D maybe TRBD1 (6 bases). CDR3 length: 13 amino acids. Germline V gene data show CDR1 as KGHSH and CDR2 as LQKENI. V was pared by 0 bases and J by 7 bases, with 9 bases between. The CDR3 DNA sequence: TGTGCCAGCTCACCACCCACAGGGACTGGCTACACCTTC. Amino acids: CASSPPTGTGYTF.

The chain uses TRBV19 and TRBJ1-1; TRBD1 might be the D (5 bases). The length of the CDR3 is 15 residues. Germline CDR1 LNHDA, CDR2 SQIVND (reference sequence). Trimming left V 6 bases short and J 5 bases short, with 19 bases between. In nucleotides, the CDR3 is TGTGCCAGTAGCTCGCCCCGGGGGGAGGGTACTGAAGCTTTCTTT. Its translation is CASSSPRGEGTEAFF.

CDR3 DNA sequence: TGTGCCAGCAGTGAAGCGGCAGGTTCCGCTGGAAACACCATATATTTT. Protein sequence: CASSEAAGSAGNTIYF. The chain couples TRBV6-1 to TRBJ1-3; D gene uncertain. CDR1 is MNHNS and CDR2 is SASEGT in the germline V gene. The CDR3 contains 16 residues. Between the trimmed V and J ends, which lost 0 bases and 2 bases, there was a span of 11 bases.

The CDR3 loop reads CASSPGLIQPSNSPLHF. The CDR3 DNA follows: TGTGCCAGCAGCCCCGGACTGATCCAGCCCTCCAATTCACCCCTCCACTTT. The chain employs TRBV3-1 (or the pseudogene TRBV3-2) and TRBJ1-6; no firm D call. The CDR3 sequence is 17 residues long. From germline, CDR1 is LGHDT and CDR2 YNNKEL (reference sequence). Between the trimmed V and J ends, which lost 4 bases and 7 bases, there was a span of 20 bases.

The gene calls are TRBV5-1 and TRBJ2-2; a possible D gene is TRBD1 (5 bases). The CDR3 is made up of 17 amino acids. Germline values: CDR1 SGHRS, CDR2 YFSETQ. The germline V and J ends were trimmed by 6 bases and 0 bases, with 18 bases remaining between them. CDR3 coding DNA: TGCGCCAGCAACCCAGGACGGACGACAGCGAACACCGGGGAGCTGTTTTTT. Its translation is CASNPGRTTANTGELFF.

The rearrangement links TRBV3-1 (or the pseudogene TRBV3-2) to TRBJ1-5; D not certain. V was clipped by 3 bases and J by 2 bases, with 14 bases between them. Germline assignment: CDR1 LGHDT and CDR2 YNNKEL (reference sequence). The CDR3 has 16 residues. The CDR3 reads CASSQMGRCGNQPQHF. The CDR3 DNA is TGTGCCAGCAGCCAGATGGGGAGGTGTGGCAATCAGCCCCAGCATTTT.

The count of this clone is one. This chain's CDR3 is CASTPGQGRNSPLHF. The DNA of the CDR3 is TGTGCCAGCACCCCAGGACAGGGACGCAATTCACCCCTCCACTTT. The V and J genes are TRBV27 and TRBJ1-6; the match to TRBD1 covers 8 bases. Germline-derived CDR1 and CDR2 are MNHEY and SMNVEV (reference sequence). This CDR3 is 15 amino acids long. V shed 7 bases and J 7 bases; nucleotides not matched to a gene: 9.

CDR3 nucleotide sequence: TGTGCCAGCAGCTTAGTTAGGGGTTACGAGCAGTACTTC. Encoded protein: CASSLVRGYEQYF. The V call is TRBV13, the J call TRBJ2-7; a weak D match, TRBD1 (5 bases). Per germline, CDR1 PRHDT and CDR2 FYEKMQ (reference sequence). The germline V and J ends were trimmed by 1 base and 4 bases, with 8 bases remaining between them. This CDR3 has 13 residues.

The chain is built from TRBV27 and TRBJ2-3, with D perhaps matching TRBD1 (5 bases). Germline V gene data show CDR1 as MNHEY and CDR2 as SMNVEV (reference sequence). The CDR3 sequence is 14 residues long. V lost 5 bases and J lost 10, with 19 bases in between. The chain's CDR3 is CASSLIQGFGSQYF. CDR3 sequence (DNA): TGTGCCAGCAGTCTGATCCAGGGCTTCGGGTCGCAGTATTTT.

The chain joins TRBV11-2 to TRBJ2-1, with a weak D call TRBD2 (5 bases). Germline V lookup: CDR1 SGHAT, CDR2 FQNNGV. Deletions cut 5 bases from V and 4 bases from J, with 18 bases between. This CDR3 is 16 amino acids long. CDR3 in amino acids: CASSPIGVVVYNEQFF. CDR3 nucleotide sequence: TGTGCCAGCAGCCCTATCGGGGTAGTTGTGTACAATGAGCAGTTCTTC.

The chain is built from TRBV19 and TRBJ1-1; D is unclear. Per the germline V gene, CDR1 is LNHDA and CDR2 is SQIVND (reference sequence). The CDR3 has 14 amino acids. Trimming took off 3 bases at V and 1 base at J, with 9 bases between the two ends. This CDR3 is CASSMSSGNTEAFF. Written as DNA, the CDR3 is TGTGCCAGTAGTATGTCGAGTGGGAACACTGAAGCTTTCTTT.

J is TRBJ2-1 and V is TRBV7-9; 11 positions agree with TRBD2. CDR3 length: 15 amino acids. Germline V CDR1 and CDR2: SEHNR, FQNEAQ (reference sequence). The V and J ends lost 6 bases and 3 bases, in that order; junction bases with no gene match: 4. The CDR3 reads CASSPTSGGYNEQFF. In nucleotides, the CDR3 is TGTGCCAGCAGTCCTACTAGCGGGGGCTACAATGAGCAGTTCTTC. Supplemented by reference TRBV7-9 and TRBJ2-1, the full variable domain reads DTGVSQNPRHKITKRGQNVTFRCDPISEHNRLYWYRQTLGQGPEFLTYFQNEAQLEKSRLLSDRFSAERPKGSFSTLEIQRTEQGDSAMYLCASSPTSGGYNEQFFGPGTRLTVL.

This clone was seen a few times. The rearrangement links TRBV10-3 to TRBJ2-7, with TRBD1 matching over 7 bases. This CDR3 has 14 amino acids. Germline lookup yields CDR1 ENHRY and CDR2 SYGVKD. The V segment lost 7 bases and the J segment 1 base; nucleotides outside the gene matches: 7. CDR3 region: CAIKLTTGSYEQYF. The CDR3 nucleotides are TGTGCCATCAAATTGACGACAGGGTCCTACGAGCAGTACTTC.

The chain couples TRBV5-1 to TRBJ2-5; D is possibly TRBD2 (5 bases). Deletions cut 1 base from V and 4 bases from J, with 14 bases between. The CDR3 runs 15 residues. Germline values: CDR1 SGHRS, CDR2 YFSETQ. CDR3 region: CASSLMGRGIETQYF. The CDR3, as DNA: TGCGCCAGCAGCTTGATGGGTCGGGGAATAGAGACCCAGTACTTC.

The rearrangement links TRBV7-9 to TRBJ2-3, with TRBD2 matching over 8 bases. Trimming at V came to 7 bases and at J to 2 bases, leaving 11 bases not matched to a gene. Germline values: CDR1 SEHNR, CDR2 FQNEAQ (reference sequence). The CDR3 covers 16 residues. The CDR3 DNA reads as TGTGCCAGCAACGAGGTAGCGGGGAAAAACACAGATACGCAGTATTTT. Translated: CASNEVAGKNTDTQYF. The full variable domain, with the rest looked up from reference TRBV7-9 and TRBJ2-3, is DTGVSQNPRHKITKRGQNVTFRCDPISEHNRLYWYRQTLGQGPEFLTYFQNEAQLEKSRLLSDRFSAERPKGSFSTLEIQRTEQGDSAMYLCASNEVAGKNTDTQYFGPGTRLTVL.

This CDR3 reads CASSDRQGERQFF. CDR3 coding DNA: TGTGCCAGCAGTGACCGACAGGGGGAGAGGCAGTTCTTC. V is TRBV25-1 and J is TRBJ2-1; 9 bases fit TRBD1. The CDR3 has 13 amino acids. J gave up 12 bases and V 3 bases, and 6 bases lay outside the gene matches. Looked up from germline, CDR1 is MGHDK and CDR2 is SYGVNS.